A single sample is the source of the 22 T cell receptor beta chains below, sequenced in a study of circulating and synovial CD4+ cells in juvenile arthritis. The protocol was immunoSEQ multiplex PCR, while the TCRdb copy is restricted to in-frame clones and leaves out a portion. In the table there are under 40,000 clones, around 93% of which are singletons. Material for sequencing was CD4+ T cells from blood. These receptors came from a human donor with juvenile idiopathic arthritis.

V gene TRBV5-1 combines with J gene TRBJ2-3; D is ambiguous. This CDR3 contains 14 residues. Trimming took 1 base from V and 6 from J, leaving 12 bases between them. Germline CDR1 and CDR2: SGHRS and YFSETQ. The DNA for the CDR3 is TGCGCCAGCAGCTTGACTGCTTCATGGGATACGCAGTATTTT. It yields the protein CASSLTASWDTQYF.

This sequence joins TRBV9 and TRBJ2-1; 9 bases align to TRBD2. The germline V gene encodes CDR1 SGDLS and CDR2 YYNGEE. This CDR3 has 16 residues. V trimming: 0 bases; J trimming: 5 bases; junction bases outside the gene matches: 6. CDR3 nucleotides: TGTGCCAGCAGCGTAGGTCTGCGGGAGGGAGACAATGAGCAGTTCTTC. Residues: CASSVGLREGDNEQFF. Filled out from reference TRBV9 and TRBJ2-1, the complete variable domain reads DSGVTQTPKHLITATGQRVTLRCSPRSGDLSVYWYQQSLDQGLQFLIQYYNGEERAKGNILERFSAQQFPDLHSELNLSSLELGDSALYFCASSVGLREGDNEQFFGPGTRLTVL.

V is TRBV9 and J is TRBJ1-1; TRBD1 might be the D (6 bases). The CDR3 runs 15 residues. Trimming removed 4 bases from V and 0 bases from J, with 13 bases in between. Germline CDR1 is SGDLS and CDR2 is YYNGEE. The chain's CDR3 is CASSSITGLNTEAFF. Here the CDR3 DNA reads TGTGCCAGCAGCTCTATTACAGGGCTGAACACTGAAGCTTTCTTT.

The CDR3 DNA reads TGTGCCAGCAGTTTATCGGGCAGGGGGTTGGACACCGGGGAGCTGTTTTTT. It translates to CASSLSGRGLDTGELFF. The rearrangement joins TRBV28 to TRBJ2-2, with TRBD1 matching over 7 bases. With V trimmed by 1 base and J by 3 bases, 8 bases remained unmatched. Germline lookup yields CDR1 MDHEN and CDR2 SYDVKM. This CDR3 comprises 17 residues.

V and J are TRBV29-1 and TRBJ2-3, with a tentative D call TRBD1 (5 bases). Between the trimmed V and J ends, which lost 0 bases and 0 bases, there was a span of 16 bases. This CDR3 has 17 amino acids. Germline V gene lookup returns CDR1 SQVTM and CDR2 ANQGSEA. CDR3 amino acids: CSVEDHSGKVSTDTQYF. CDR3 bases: TGCAGCGTTGAAGATCACTCAGGGAAGGTTAGCACAGATACGCAGTATTTT.

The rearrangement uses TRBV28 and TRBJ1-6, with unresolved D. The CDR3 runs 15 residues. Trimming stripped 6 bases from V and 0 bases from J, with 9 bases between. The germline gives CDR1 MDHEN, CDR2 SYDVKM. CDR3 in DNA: TGTGCCAGCAGGCCCCAGATCTCCTATAATTCACCCCTCCACTTT. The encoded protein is CASRPQISYNSPLHF.

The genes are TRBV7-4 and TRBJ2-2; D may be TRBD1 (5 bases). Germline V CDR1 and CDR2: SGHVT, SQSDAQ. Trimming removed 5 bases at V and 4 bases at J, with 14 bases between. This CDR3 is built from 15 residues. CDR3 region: CASSTGRKGTGELFF. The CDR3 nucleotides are TGTGCCAGCAGCACAGGTAGGAAGGGCACCGGGGAGCTGTTTTTT.

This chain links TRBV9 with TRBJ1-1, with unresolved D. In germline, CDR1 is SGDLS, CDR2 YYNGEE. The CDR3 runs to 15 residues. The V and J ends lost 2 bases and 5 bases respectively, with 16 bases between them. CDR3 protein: CASSVEGLSGTEAFF. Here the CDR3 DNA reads TGTGCCAGCAGCGTTGAGGGTCTGAGTGGGACTGAAGCTTTCTTT. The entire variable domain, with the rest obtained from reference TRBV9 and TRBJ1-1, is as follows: DSGVTQTPKHLITATGQRVTLRCSPRSGDLSVYWYQQSLDQGLQFLIQYYNGEERAKGNILERFSAQQFPDLHSELNLSSLELGDSALYFCASSVEGLSGTEAFFGQGTRLTVV.

CDR3 sequence: CASSWGASGGRGETQYF. The CDR3 DNA reads TGCGCCAGCAGCTGGGGGGCTAGCGGAGGAAGGGGAGAGACCCAGTACTTC. The chain combines TRBV5-1 with TRBJ2-5, with D maybe TRBD2 (7 bases). This CDR3 contains 17 residues. Trimming took 3 bases from V and 4 from J, leaving 22 bases between them. Looked up from germline, CDR1 is SGHRS and CDR2 is YFSETQ.

This CDR3 is CASSPQVDNEQFF. The CDR3, as DNA: TGTGCCAGCAGCCCTCAGGTTGACAATGAGCAGTTCTTC. The J gene is TRBJ2-1, the V gene TRBV9; D is uncertain. This CDR3 has 13 amino acids. Trimming shortened V by 4 bases and J by 5 bases, and 10 bases separated the two germline ends. The germline V gene encodes CDR1 SGDLS and CDR2 YYNGEE.

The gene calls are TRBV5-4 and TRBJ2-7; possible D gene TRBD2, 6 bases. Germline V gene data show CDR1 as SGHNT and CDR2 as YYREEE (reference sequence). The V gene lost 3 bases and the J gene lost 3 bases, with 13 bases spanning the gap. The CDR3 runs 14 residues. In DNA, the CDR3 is TGTGCCAGCAGCTACCGGGACGGGGGCTACGAGCAGTACTTC. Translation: CASSYRDGGYEQYF.

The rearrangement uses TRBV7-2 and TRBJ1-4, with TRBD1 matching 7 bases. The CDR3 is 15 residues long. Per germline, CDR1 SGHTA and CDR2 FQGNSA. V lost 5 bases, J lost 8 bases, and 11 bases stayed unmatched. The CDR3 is CASSLNTGVREKLFF. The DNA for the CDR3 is TGTGCCAGCAGCCTAAACACAGGGGTTCGCGAAAAACTGTTTTTT.

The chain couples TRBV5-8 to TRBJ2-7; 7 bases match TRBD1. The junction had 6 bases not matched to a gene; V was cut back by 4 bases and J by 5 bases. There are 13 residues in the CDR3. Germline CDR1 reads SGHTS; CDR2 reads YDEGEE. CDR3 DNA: TGTGCCAGCAGCATCAGGGGGAAGAACGAGCAGTACTTC. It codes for CASSIRGKNEQYF.

The CDR3 protein is CASSFGTSGQTDTQYF. The CDR3 region has the DNA TGCGCCAGCAGCTTTGGGACTAGCGGACAGACAGATACGCAGTATTTT. The chain combines TRBV5-1 with TRBJ2-3; 11 bases are a match to TRBD2. J lost 3 bases, V lost 2 bases, and 5 bases had no gene match. There are 16 residues in the CDR3. In germline, CDR1 is SGHRS, CDR2 YFSETQ.

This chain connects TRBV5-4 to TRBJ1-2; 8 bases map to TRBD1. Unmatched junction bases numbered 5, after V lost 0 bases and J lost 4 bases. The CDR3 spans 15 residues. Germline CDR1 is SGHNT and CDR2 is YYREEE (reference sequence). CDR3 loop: CASSLARTGSYGYTF. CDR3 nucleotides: TGTGCCAGCAGCTTGGCCAGGACAGGGAGCTATGGCTACACCTTC.

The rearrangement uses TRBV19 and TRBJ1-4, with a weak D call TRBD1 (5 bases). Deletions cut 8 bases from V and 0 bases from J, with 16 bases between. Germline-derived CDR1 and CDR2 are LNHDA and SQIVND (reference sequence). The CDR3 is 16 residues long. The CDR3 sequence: CASSFLGPATNEKLFF. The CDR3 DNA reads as TGTGCCAGTTCCTTTCTGGGGCCTGCAACTAATGAAAAACTGTTTTTT.

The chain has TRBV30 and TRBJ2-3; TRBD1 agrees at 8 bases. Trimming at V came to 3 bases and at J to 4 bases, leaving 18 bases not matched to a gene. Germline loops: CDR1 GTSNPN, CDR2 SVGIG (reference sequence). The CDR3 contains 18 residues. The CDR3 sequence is CAWRRGRGRRYLADTQYF. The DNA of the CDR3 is TGTGCCTGGAGAAGAGGCAGGGGGCGCAGATATTTGGCAGATACGCAGTATTTT.

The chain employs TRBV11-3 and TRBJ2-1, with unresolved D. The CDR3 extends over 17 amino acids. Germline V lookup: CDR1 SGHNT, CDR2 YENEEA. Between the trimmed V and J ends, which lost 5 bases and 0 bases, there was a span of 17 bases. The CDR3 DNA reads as TGTGCCAGCAGCCCAGACTCAGCGAAGAGCTCCTACAATGAGCAGTTCTTC. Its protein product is CASSPDSAKSSYNEQFF.

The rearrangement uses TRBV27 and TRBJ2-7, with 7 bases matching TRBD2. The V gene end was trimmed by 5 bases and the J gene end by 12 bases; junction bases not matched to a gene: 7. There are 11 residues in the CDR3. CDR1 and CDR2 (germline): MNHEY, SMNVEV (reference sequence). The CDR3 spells CASSLGLETYF. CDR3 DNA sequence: TGTGCCAGCAGTCTAGGACTAGAAACGTACTTC.

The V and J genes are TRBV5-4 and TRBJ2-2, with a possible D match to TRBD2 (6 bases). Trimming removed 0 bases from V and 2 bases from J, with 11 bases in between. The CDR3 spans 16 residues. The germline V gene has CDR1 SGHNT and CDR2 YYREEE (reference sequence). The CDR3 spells CASSLVGAGNTGELFF. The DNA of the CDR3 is TGTGCCAGCAGCTTGGTCGGAGCGGGTAACACCGGGGAGCTGTTTTTT. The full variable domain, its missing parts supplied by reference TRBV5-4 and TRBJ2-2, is ETGVTQSPTHLIKTRGQQVTLRCSSQSGHNTVSWYQQALGQGPQFIFQYYREEENGRGNFPPRFSGLQFPNYSSELNVNALELDDSALYLCASSLVGAGNTGELFFGEGSRLTVL.

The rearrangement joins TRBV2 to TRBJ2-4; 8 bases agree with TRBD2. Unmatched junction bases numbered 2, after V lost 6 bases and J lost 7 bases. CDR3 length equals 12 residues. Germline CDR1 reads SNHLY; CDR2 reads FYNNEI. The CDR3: CASRLAGNIQYF. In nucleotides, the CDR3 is TGTGCCAGCAGGTTAGCGGGGAACATTCAGTACTTC.

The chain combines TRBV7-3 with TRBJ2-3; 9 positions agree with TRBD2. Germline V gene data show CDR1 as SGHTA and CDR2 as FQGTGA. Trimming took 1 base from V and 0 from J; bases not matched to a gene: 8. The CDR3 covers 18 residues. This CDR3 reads CASSLRGPSGISTDTQYF. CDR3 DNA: TGTGCCAGCAGCTTAAGGGGCCCTAGCGGGATTAGCACAGATACGCAGTATTTT.